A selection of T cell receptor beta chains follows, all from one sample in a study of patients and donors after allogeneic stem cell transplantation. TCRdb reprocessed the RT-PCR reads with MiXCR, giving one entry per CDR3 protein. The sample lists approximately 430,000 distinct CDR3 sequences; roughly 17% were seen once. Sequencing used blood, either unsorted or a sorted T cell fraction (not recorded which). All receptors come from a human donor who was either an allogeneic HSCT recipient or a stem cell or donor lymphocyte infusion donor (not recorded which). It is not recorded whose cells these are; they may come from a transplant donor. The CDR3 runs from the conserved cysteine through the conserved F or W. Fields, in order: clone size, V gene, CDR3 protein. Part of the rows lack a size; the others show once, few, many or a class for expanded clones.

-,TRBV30,CAWRTGYEQYF
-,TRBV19,CASIGTSGERRNEQFF
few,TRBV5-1,CASSLEAGLNTIYF
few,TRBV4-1,CASSLRPDGTGPYEQYF
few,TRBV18,CASSRGAGGIDGYTF
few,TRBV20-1,CSARPDRGNLDYGYTF
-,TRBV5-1,CASSIRTGTSSLYEQYF
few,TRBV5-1,CASSPKIRTSGTWETQYF
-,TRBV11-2,CASSLHRAIRYGYTF
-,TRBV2,CASRYSGLPKGELFF
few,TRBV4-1,CASSPTTSGRAHEQFF
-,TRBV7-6,CASSTTSGRAYEQYF
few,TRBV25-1,CASSPSGVGYTF
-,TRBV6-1,CANRDGGTEAFF
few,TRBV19,CASLGLNTEAFF
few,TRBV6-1,CASSEYIVRGQTDTQYF
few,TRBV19,CASTEGGGNQPQHF
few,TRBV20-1,CSAISGTAQETQYF
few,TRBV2,CASSERLNSPLHF
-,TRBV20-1,CSARLPKGGAPLFSTDTQYF
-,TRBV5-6,CASSWTGFGNTEAFF
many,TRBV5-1,CASSHGRGRITGANVLTF
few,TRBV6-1,CASSPRTGDYGYTF
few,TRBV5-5,CASSPLKGGHYEQYF